This T cell receptor beta chain appears in the sequencing data of a study of blood T cells in healthy people across ages. Whole-study findings and limits: In the absence of known donor CMV status, changes in expanded clonotypes were possibly confounded. The study found TCR beta diversity correlated strongly with naive T cell percentage.

Combining a sample-barcoded 5' primer with a J-beta primer mix, a second PCR ran for about 7 to 11 cycles. A 12-random-nucleotide template-switch adaptor tagged each cDNA molecule. TCRdb redid the calling of the 5' RACE reads with MiXCR, one entry per CDR3 protein. The sample includes roughly 800,000 distinct CDR3 sequences, about 55% of them seen just once. The authors isolated at least 6 million PBMCs per sample. CDR3 length: 15 amino acids. The V gene's germline CDR1 is SNHLY and CDR2 FYNNEI. Comments on this clonotype: Its antigen is not identified.

The sequencing input was blood. The chain has TRBV2 and TRBJ2-4, with TRBD1 matching over 11 bases. Near its end, the DNA agrees better with TRBJ2-7, so the J call may be wrong. The source is a man at least 80 years old in good health. The CDR3 DNA follows: TGTGCCAGCAGTAGCCGGACAGGGGGCCTGGACGAGCAGTACTTC. Residues: CASSSRTGGLDEQYF.